The rows below give T cell receptor beta chains drawn from one sample of a study of T cell changes during pregnancy in multiple sclerosis. Generated by immunoSEQ multiplex PCR, the TCRdb table keeps only in-frame clones and is missing some. The sample has 22,000 or so clones, approximately 92% seen once. The sequencing used CD8+ T cells from peripheral blood mononuclear cells, collected in the third trimester of pregnancy. The receptors were gathered from a female donor with multiple sclerosis, enrolled in a pregnancy study. The CDR3 runs from the conserved cysteine through the conserved F or W. D genes are given only for firm matches. Not all rows give a size; the values are once, few, many and, for expanded clones, a class.

cdr3_aa	clone_size	d_call	v_call
CASSEQDRSNQPQHF	once	TRBD1	TRBV6-1
CASSDEAANTDTQYF	-	-	TRBV6-4
CASSDVLGRGDYGYTF	-	TRBD1	TRBV2
CASRLDRVGNEQYF	-	TRBD1	TRBV6-5
CASSSWTSGSADTQYF	-	TRBD2	TRBV7-9
CASSQDGSRGPRGYTF	few	TRBD1	TRBV4-2
CASSQPAATNGRALNEQFF	-	TRBD2	TRBV7-9
CASTLGQDTDTQYF	-	TRBD1	TRBV6-1
CASSLTDLYQETQYF	-	-	TRBV7-9
CASSFEAGGYNEQFF	-	TRBD2	TRBV5-4
CASIPVGQISYNEQFF	-	TRBD1	TRBV27
CASSPPDSRGETQYF	-	-	TRBV6-6
CASSLVNGTGIYEQYF	-	TRBD1	TRBV11-1
CASPQTGGSDTDTQYF	-	TRBD1	TRBV2
CASTTIDTVISNQPQHF	-	-	TRBV21-1
CASSFLTRGSDTQYF	-	-	TRBV5-4
CASSQQGYQETQYF	-	TRBD1	TRBV10-2
CASSLRAGATDTQYF	-	-	TRBV7-6
CASSVNPNSDRPGNTEAFF	-	-	TRBV9
CAWSTGQGETEAFF	-	TRBD1	TRBV30
CASSQEEAGGTEAFF	-	-	TRBV4-2
CASSFTGVNYGYTF	-	-	TRBV6-5
CASSKEQAEQETQYF	-	-	TRBV5-4
CAISPDRWNTEAFF	-	-	TRBV10-3
CASSYYRGQYEQYF	-	TRBD1	TRBV7-2
CASSGDSRAYEQYF	-	-	TRBV2
CASSQESGYEQYF	-	-	TRBV4-1
CASSPQTGDMNTEAFF	-	-	TRBV27
CASSLLWGDASNQPQHF	-	-	TRBV27
CASSLHHRDRVLF	-	TRBD1	TRBV13
CSVVGTGNSYNEQFF	-	-	TRBV29-1
CASSDRRDSGNTIYF	-	TRBD1	TRBV7-9
CASSLGVLDTEAFF	-	-	TRBV5-4
CASSLVGGGTEAFF	-	-	TRBV7-9
CASSTRQGGTGELFF	-	TRBD1	TRBV13